The sequence of this T cell receptor beta chain was determined in a study of cytomegalovirus exposure and HLA in healthy donors. Overall study results and limits: The authors assumed roughly uniform sequencing depth across donors for presence/absence analyses.

Worth noting for this clone: Its antigen is as yet unknown.

A multiplex PCR was run with 60 Vbeta primers and 13 Jbeta primers. Some clones are missing from TCRdb's copy, which holds only in-frame ones; the method was immunoSEQ multiplex PCR. Of over 130,000 clones listed, around 80% are singletons. Trimming took 3 bases from V and 4 from J; bases not matched to a gene: 6. This CDR3 contains 15 residues. From germline, CDR1 is MNHNS and CDR2 SASEGT. The clonotype was recovered from a man aged 35 to 55 in good health and CMV-seronegative. The rearrangement links TRBV6-1 to TRBJ1-5; 7 bases are shared with TRBD1. Sequences were obtained from PBMCs. The CDR3 DNA follows: TGTGCCAGCAGTGACGCCGGGACAGCAAATCAGCCCCAGCATTTT. Encoded protein: CASSDAGTANQPQHF.